This is a list of T cell receptor beta chains from one sample in a study of blood T cell repertoires in COVID-19. TCRdb's copy holds only in-frame clones and misses some; the assay was immunoSEQ multiplex PCR. In the table there are 200,000 or so clones, 75% to 85% of which are singletons. The source material was peripheral blood. The source is a human donor in a cohort sampled during active COVID-19. Each CDR3 is given with its conserved first and last residue. Each record gives: CDR3 protein, CDR3 DNA, D gene, J gene, V gene, clone size. D genes are given only for firm matches. A clone size is listed for some rows: how often the clone was seen (once, few, many), or a class if it is expanded.

CASSLTSSTDTQYF	TGTGCCAGCAGCTTGACTAGTAGCACAGATACGCAGTATTTT	.	TRBJ2-3	TRBV5-5	.
CASSQYATNEKLFF	TGTGCCAGCAGCCAGTATGCAACTAATGAAAAACTGTTTTTT	.	TRBJ1-4	TRBV7-2	.
CASSLGTGQGPLTYEQYF	TGTGCCAGCAGCCTAGGGACGGGACAGGGGCCGCTAACCTACGAGCAGTACTTC	TRBD1	TRBJ2-7	TRBV11-2	.
CASSPYPGLSNTIYF	TGTGCCAGCAGTCCTTACCCCGGACTGAGTAACACCATATATTTT	.	TRBJ1-3	TRBV27	.
CASSYGQRTYEQYF	TGTGCCAGCAGTTACGGTCAGCGGACGTACGAGCAGTACTTC	.	TRBJ2-7	TRBV6-2/TRBV6-3	once
CASSPLREETQYF	TGTGCCAGCTCACCATTGAGGGAAGAGACCCAGTACTTC	.	TRBJ2-5	TRBV18	.
CASSSLGQEDEKLFF	TGTGCCAGCAGCTCTCTGGGACAGGAGGATGAAAAACTGTTTTTT	TRBD1	TRBJ1-4	TRBV5-6	few
CASSAGTSGSDEQFF	TGTGCCAGCAGTGCCGGGACTAGCGGGAGTGATGAGCAGTTCTTC	TRBD2	TRBJ2-1	TRBV6-2/TRBV6-3	few
CASRRDGTDTQYF	TGTGCCAGCAGGCGGGATGGTACAGATACGCAGTATTTT	.	TRBJ2-3	TRBV6-5	.
CASSPTGLGREAFF	TGCGCCAGCAGCCCGACCGGGCTGGGGAGAGAAGCTTTCTTT	.	TRBJ1-1	TRBV5-1	once
CASSYSRPEVDGELFF	TGTGCCAGCAGTTACTCGCGCCCGGAGGTGGACGGGGAGCTGTTTTTT	.	TRBJ2-2	TRBV6-6	.
CASSKRPGQGNNEQFF	TGCGCCAGCAGCAAACGACCGGGACAGGGGAACAATGAGCAGTTCTTC	TRBD1	TRBJ2-1	TRBV5-1	.
CSVPTGRLNEQYF	TGCAGCGTCCCGACAGGGAGGCTCAACGAGCAGTACTTC	.	TRBJ2-7	TRBV29-1	.
CASRGTFNYGYTF	TGTGCCAGCAGGGGGACATTTAATTATGGCTACACCTTC	.	TRBJ1-2	TRBV3-1/TRBV3-2	.
CASSQTLTDTQYF	TGTGCCAGCAGCCAAACTTTGACAGATACGCAGTATTTT	.	TRBJ2-3	TRBV14	.
CASSYFGTRTGELFF	TGTGCCAGCAGTTACTTTGGGACTAGAACCGGGGAGCTGTTTTTT	TRBD2	TRBJ2-2	TRBV6-5	.
CASSLMAQAGELFF	TGTGCCAGCAGCTTAATGGCTCAGGCCGGGGAGCTGTTTTTT	.	TRBJ2-2	TRBV11-1	once
CASKYSYNSPLHF	TGTGCCAGCAAATACTCCTATAATTCACCCCTCCACTTT	.	TRBJ1-6	TRBV6-5	few
CATSKRTVDQPQHF	TGTGCCACCAGCAAAAGGACAGTTGATCAGCCCCAGCATTTT	.	TRBJ1-5	TRBV15	.
CASKPYSTDTQYF	TGTGCCAGCAAGCCCTACAGCACAGATACGCAGTATTTT	.	TRBJ2-3	TRBV7-2	.
CASSDPGLPSYEQYF	TGTGCCAGCAGTGACCCGGGACTACCCTCCTACGAGCAGTACTTC	TRBD2	TRBJ2-7	TRBV6-1	.
CASSQEGSPAAYGYTF	TGCGCCAGCAGCCAAGAAGGCAGTCCGGCGGCCTATGGCTACACCTTC	.	TRBJ1-2	TRBV4-1	once
CASSPDRGETQYF	TGTGCCAGCAGTCCTGACAGGGGTGAGACCCAGTACTTC	TRBD1	TRBJ2-5	TRBV27	.
CASSQTDRGQNEQYF	TGTGCCAGCAGTCAAACCGACAGGGGGCAGAACGAGCAGTACTTC	TRBD1	TRBJ2-7	TRBV28	.
CAVSARDRVFGGYTF	TGTGCCGTTAGCGCCCGGGACAGGGTCTTCGGAGGCTACACCTTC	TRBD1	TRBJ1-2	TRBV19	.
CASSIGASILYEQYF	TGTGCCAGTAGTATAGGGGCTAGCATCCTCTACGAGCAGTACTTC	.	TRBJ2-7	TRBV19	.
CASSTAGDLYNEQFF	TGTGCCAGCAGCACGGCGGGGGACCTCTACAATGAGCAGTTCTTC	.	TRBJ2-1	TRBV21-1	.
CASSVGGQSQETQYF	TGTGCCAGCAGCGTAGGGGGCCAGTCTCAAGAGACCCAGTACTTC	.	TRBJ2-5	TRBV9	.
CASSFRQGGYEQYF	TGTGCCAGTAGTTTCCGGCAGGGGGGCTACGAGCAGTACTTC	.	TRBJ2-7	TRBV19	.
CASSSSGSYEQYF	TGTGCCAGCAGCTCTTCGGGATCCTACGAGCAGTACTTC	.	TRBJ2-7	TRBV7-2	.
CASSQVATGGRSGTEAFF	TGCGCCAGCAGCCAAGTCGCCACAGGGGGGAGGAGTGGCACTGAAGCTTTCTTT	TRBD1	TRBJ1-1	TRBV4-1	.
CASSLLGGSYEQYF	TGTGCCAGCAGCTTATTGGGAGGGTCCTACGAGCAGTACTTC	TRBD2	TRBJ2-7	TRBV28	.